This T cell receptor beta chain is drawn from a study of T cell repertoires in cytomegalovirus infection. Looking at the study overall: Public signatures in TCR beta pointed to CMV infection and matching HLA type. Findings of the study overall: Totalled public TCR beta family frequency picked out people who carried CMV plus the relevant HLA. The ex vivo response was dominated by HLA-C-restricted CMV-specific TCR beta clonotypes.

Using its own MiXCR run on the reads, TCRdb lists one record per CDR3 protein. The sample holds roughly 760,000 distinct CDR3 sequences, less than 40% seen once. To note about this clonotype: Its target is not known.

V lost 5 bases and J lost 3; bases outside the gene matches: 11. CDR1 and CDR2 (germline): SEHNR, FQNEAQ (reference sequence). This CDR3 has 16 residues. The sequence derives from a human donor in good health (CMV status not recorded). Some clones in this sample may be carry-over from other donors' samples. The sequencing sample was made of PBMCs. The chain couples TRBV7-9 to TRBJ2-5, with 8 bases identical to TRBD1. The CDR3, as DNA: TGTGCCAGCAGCGCGTTGGGCAGGGGGCCCAAAGAGACCCAGTACTTC. Residues: CASSALGRGPKETQYF.